These T cell receptor beta chains were read from a single sample in a study of vaccination and CD4 T cells after COVID-19. Their target antigens are unknown. TCRdb independently ran MiXCR on the PCR reads; one entry per CDR3 protein. The table includes about 10,000 distinct CDR3 sequences, approximately 35% detected once. The material sequenced was CD4+ T cells from blood, cultured in vitro. The receptors shown here come from a human donor in good health. The CDR3 runs from the conserved cysteine through the conserved F or W. Each record gives: clone size, J gene, D gene, V gene, CDR3 DNA, CDR3 protein. A D gene is named only where the DNA matches it firmly. Expanded clones are given a class, and other clones once, few, many or no size at all.

- TRBJ1-6 - TRBV4-1 TGCGCCAGCAGCCGACGCCTCGATTCACCCCTCCACTTT CASSRRLDSPLHF
few TRBJ1-5 TRBD1 TRBV19 TGTGCCAGTAGTATAGCTAGGGACAGGAGCAATCAGCCCCAGCATTTT CASSIARDRSNQPQHF
- TRBJ1-6 - TRBV28 TGTGCCAGCCTTGCTTGGGGGCGAGAGAATTCACCCCTCCACTTT CASLAWGRENSPLHF
medium-sized TRBJ1-5 TRBD1 TRBV15 TGTGCCACCGGCCAGGGGGACCACAGTCAGCCCCAGCATTTT CATGQGDHSQPQHF
few TRBJ2-1 - TRBV11-2 TGTGCCAGCAGCCCCACCGTACGGGCGGGAAACAATGAGCAGTTCTTC CASSPTVRAGNNEQFF
few TRBJ1-2 TRBD1 TRBV27 TGTGCCAGCAGCGATATCGACAGGGCCCCAAACTATGGCTACACCTTC CASSDIDRAPNYGYTF
- TRBJ1-1 - TRBV7-9 TGTGCCAGCAGCTTAGGCTCGGGGCGGGACACTGAAGCTTTCTTT CASSLGSGRDTEAFF
medium-sized TRBJ2-1 - TRBV20-1 TGCAGTGCTAGAGATCTGGATTTCTACAATGAGCAGTTCTTC CSARDLDFYNEQFF
- TRBJ1-2 - TRBV2 TGTGCCAGCAGTGAGAGCAGACTTAACTATGGCTACACCTTC CASSESRLNYGYTF
- TRBJ2-5 - TRBV28 TGTGCCAGCAGTTTATTCGGCGAACAAGAGACCCAGTACTTC CASSLFGEQETQYF
- TRBJ1-2 - TRBV20-1 TGCAGTGCGAGACCTTGGGCGGAAGGCTATGGCTACACCTTC CSARPWAEGYGYTF
few TRBJ2-2 - TRBV20-1 TGCAGTGCCCGACAGACCGCGCCCGGGGAGCTGTTTTTT CSARQTAPGELFF
medium-sized TRBJ1-5 - TRBV20-1 TGCAGTGCTAGAGAAACAGGGCCCACGCCCCAGCATTTT CSARETGPTPQHF
- TRBJ1-2 TRBD1 TRBV7-9 TGTGCCAGCAGCTTGACAGGGGGCTATGGCTACACCTTC CASSLTGGYGYTF
- TRBJ2-1 TRBD2 TRBV7-2 TGTGCCAGCACCCTTAGCGGGAGGGCCGGTAATGAGCAGTTCTTC CASTLSGRAGNEQFF
few TRBJ2-5 TRBD2 TRBV27 TGTGCCAGCAGACCACCGGGACTAGCGGGAGGGAGGGAGACCCAGTACTTC CASRPPGLAGGRETQYF
- TRBJ2-3 - TRBV7-2 TGTGCCAGCAGCCCGGACTCACATCAGCCCCAGTATTTT CASSPDSHQPQYF
once TRBJ2-3 - TRBV29-1 TGCAGCGTTGAGGTGAGCGGCACAGATACGCAGTATTTT CSVEVSGTDTQYF
- TRBJ2-7 - TRBV6-1 TGTGCCAGCAGACCTCCCGGGACCTCATACGAGCAGTACTTC CASRPPGTSYEQYF
few TRBJ2-1 TRBD1 TRBV24-1 TGTGCCACCAGTGATCCACAGGGGGAAAGATACAATGAGCAGTTCTTC CATSDPQGERYNEQFF
- TRBJ1-2 - TRBV10-3 TGTGCCATCAGTGAGGGGACACCCTCGGGCTACACCTTC CAISEGTPSGYTF
- TRBJ2-7 TRBD1 TRBV6-1 TGTGCCAGCAGTCACGGGACAGCCAACTACGAGCAGTACTTC CASSHGTANYEQYF
few TRBJ1-5 - TRBV4-2 TGTGCCAGCAGCCAAGTCGCAGGCCTTTATAGCAATCAGCCCCAGCATTTT CASSQVAGLYSNQPQHF
- TRBJ1-5 - TRBV19 TGTGCCAGTACCCCGAGGGAAGGTAGCAATCAGCCCCAGCATTTT CASTPREGSNQPQHF
- TRBJ1-5 - TRBV27 TGTGCCAGCAGTTTATTGGGCCCACTGATCGATCAGCCCCAGCATTTT CASSLLGPLIDQPQHF
few TRBJ2-5 - TRBV15 TGTGCCACCAGCAGAGATACAGGGCCCCAGTACTTC CATSRDTGPQYF
- TRBJ1-5 - TRBV19 TGTGCCAGAAGGTCTGACCGGGCGGGGCAGCCCCAGCATTTT CARRSDRAGQPQHF
- TRBJ2-5 - TRBV7-6 TGTGCCAGCAGCTTAGTTTCAGAGACCCAGTACTTC CASSLVSETQYF
- TRBJ2-7 TRBD2 TRBV7-9 TGTGCCAGCAGCTTTTTAGCGGGAGGGCCGAAAAGGTACGAGCAGTACTTC CASSFLAGGPKRYEQYF
- TRBJ2-3 - TRBV20-1 TGCAGTGCTAGAGGGGCATCATTCGGCACAGATACGCAGTATTTT CSARGASFGTDTQYF
- TRBJ2-3 TRBD2 TRBV28 TGTGCCAGCAGTTTACGAGGGGCGGGGGTCCCCGCAGATACGCAGTATTTT CASSLRGAGVPADTQYF
- TRBJ2-1 - TRBV15 TGTGCCACCAGCATATATAAACGAGACCAGTTCTTC CATSIYKRDQFF
few TRBJ1-1 - TRBV20-1 TGCAGTGCTAGTCAGGGCTCACTGAACACTGAAGCTTTCTTT CSASQGSLNTEAFF
few TRBJ2-1 TRBD1 TRBV7-3 TGTGCCAGCAGCTTAAGCACAGGGGGCTGGGGGGAGCAGTTCTTC CASSLSTGGWGEQFF
- TRBJ2-2 TRBD2 TRBV6-2/TRBV6-3 TGTGCCAGCAGTTACCACCTAGGGACTAGCGACGCGAACACCGGGGAGCTGTTTTTT CASSYHLGTSDANTGELFF
- TRBJ2-5 TRBD2 TRBV10-3 TGTGCCATCAGTCCCTCGATTTTAGCGGGGGACTCCCAAGAGACCCAGTACTTC CAISPSILAGDSQETQYF
few TRBJ1-5 TRBD1 TRBV28 TGTGCCAGCAGTTTTCCCGGGACAGGGGGAGGTCAGCCCCAGCATTTT CASSFPGTGGGQPQHF
- TRBJ2-3 - TRBV6-2/TRBV6-3 TGTGCCAGCAGTTACAGCTTGGGAAATACGCAGTATTTT CASSYSLGNTQYF
few TRBJ1-2 - TRBV7-9 TGTGCCAGCAGCTCCGGGGTGGGCTACACCTTC CASSSGVGYTF
few TRBJ1-2 - TRBV11-2 TGTGCCAGTGGGAGGGACTTACTCATAGATGGCTACACCTTC CASGRDLLIDGYTF